One sample yielded the 30 T cell receptor beta chains listed below, sequenced in a study of graft-versus-host responses after intestinal transplantation. TCRdb's copy holds only in-frame clones and misses some; the assay was immunoSEQ multiplex PCR. The sample has over 45,000 clones; approximately 90% are singletons. This specimen consisted of PBMCs, obtained 26 days after transplant. The receptors derive from a human patient who received an intestinal transplant, so some T cells may come from the graft donor.

The chain recombines TRBV9 with TRBJ2-7; D unclear. Germline-derived CDR1 and CDR2 are SGDLS and YYNGEE. The germline V and J ends were trimmed by 0 bases and 0 bases, with 7 bases remaining between them. The CDR3 is 14 amino acids. The DNA of the CDR3 is TGTGCCAGCAGCGTAGGAGATGGCTCCTACGAGCAGTACTTC. This sequence encodes CASSVGDGSYEQYF.

The genes are TRBV9 and TRBJ1-2, with 9 bases that match TRBD1. Germline V gene sequence: CDR1 SGDLS, CDR2 YYNGEE. The CDR3 totals 14 residues. Trimming at V came to 4 bases and at J to 5 bases, leaving 6 bases not matched to a gene. This chain's CDR3 is CASSLGGTGYGYTF. CDR3 nucleotides: TGTGCCAGCAGCCTGGGCGGGACAGGGTATGGCTACACCTTC.

The chain couples TRBV28 to TRBJ1-5; D gene ambiguous. The CDR3 loop spans 14 amino acids. Trimming left V 3 bases short and J 0 bases short, with 6 bases between. CDR1 and CDR2 (germline): MDHEN, SYDVKM. The CDR3 protein is CASSFAVSNQPQHF. CDR3 nucleotide sequence: TGTGCCAGCAGTTTCGCGGTTAGCAATCAGCCCCAGCATTTT.

V is TRBV10-1 and J is TRBJ1-1, with D perhaps matching TRBD1 (5 bases). Trimming pared 2 bases from V and 10 bases from J, leaving 11 bases between. CDR1 is WNHNN, CDR2 SYGVQD, per germline (reference sequence). The CDR3 sequence is 12 residues long. The CDR3 region has the DNA TGCGCCAGCAGTGAGGTAGGGGAAGCAGCTTTCTTT. The encoded protein is CASSEVGEAAFF.

The CDR3 DNA follows: TGTGCCAGCAGGCCTACAGGGGGCGACGGCTACGAGCAGTACTTC. This translates into CASRPTGGDGYEQYF. The rearrangement uses TRBV28 and TRBJ2-7; 9 nucleotides agree with TRBD1. Trimming at V came to 6 bases and at J to 3 bases, leaving 9 bases not matched to a gene. The CDR3 sequence is 15 residues long. Germline assignment: CDR1 MDHEN and CDR2 SYDVKM.

The table lists this clone with a count of one. The chain has TRBV27 and TRBJ2-7; D gene ambiguous. CDR1 is MNHEY, CDR2 SMNVEV, per germline (reference sequence). Trimming removed 2 bases at V and 0 bases at J, with 5 bases between. The length of the CDR3 is 13 residues. CDR3 region: CASSLHSSYEQYF. The DNA for the CDR3 is TGTGCCAGCAGTTTACATTCCTCCTACGAGCAGTACTTC.

The V and J genes are TRBV5-6 and TRBJ1-6, with D possibly being TRBD1 (5 bases). Germline V gene data show CDR1 as SGHDT and CDR2 as YYEEEE. This CDR3 is built from 13 residues. V lost 4 bases and J lost 12, with 14 bases in between. Here the CDR3 DNA reads TGTGCCAGCAGCCTCCGTCGGGGGGGACCCCTCCACTTT. Translation gives CASSLRRGGPLHF.

The chain carries TRBV7-6 and TRBJ1-6, with 7 bases fitting TRBD1. Germline trimming cut 8 bases from V and 4 bases from J; bases unmatched to any gene: 8. Germline CDR1 reads SGHVS; CDR2 reads FNYEAQ. The CDR3 sequence is 15 residues long. CDR3 nucleotide sequence: TGTGCCAGCGAGTTAGGGACAGATTATAATTCACCCCTCCACTTT. Amino acid sequence: CASELGTDYNSPLHF. Full variable domain (missing parts from reference TRBV7-6 and TRBJ1-6): GAGVSQSPRYKVTKRGQDVALRCDPISGHVSLYWYRQALGQGPEFLTYFNYEAQQDKSGLPNDRFSAERPEGSISTLTIQRTEQRDSAMYRCASELGTDYNSPLHFGNGTRLTVT.

The rearrangement links TRBV5-6 to TRBJ2-7, with D perhaps matching TRBD1 (5 bases). V dropped 5 bases and J dropped 6 bases, with 18 bases sitting between them. The CDR3 sequence is 14 residues long. CDR1 SGHDT and CDR2 YYEEEE come from the germline V gene. As DNA, the CDR3 is TGTGCCAGCAGTGAAGCCGACAGTATTCTCGAGCAGTACGTC. This sequence encodes CASSEADSILEQYV.

This sequence joins TRBV19 and TRBJ2-3; 9 positions match TRBD2. Germline V lookup: CDR1 LNHDA, CDR2 SQIVND (reference sequence). The V gene end was trimmed by 8 bases and the J gene end by 0 bases; junction bases not matched to a gene: 12. The CDR3 loop spans 17 amino acids. The CDR3 loop is CASRGGGVPFSTDTQYF. The CDR3 coding sequence is TGTGCCAGTCGTGGCGGGGGGGTTCCATTTAGCACAGATACGCAGTATTTT.

The chain employs TRBV7-9 and TRBJ2-3; TRBD1 is a possible D gene (6 bases). The germline V gene has CDR1 SEHNR and CDR2 FQNEAQ (reference sequence). V was trimmed by 1 base and J by 3 bases, leaving 14 bases between them. This CDR3 contains 16 residues. The CDR3 nucleotides are TGTGCCAGCAGCTTAGTTGGCGGGCAGGGGACAGATACGCAGTATTTT. This codes for CASSLVGGQGTDTQYF.

The V call is TRBV10-3, the J call TRBJ2-3; TRBD1 matches 7 bases. This CDR3 comprises 15 residues. Germline V gives CDR1 ENHRY, CDR2 SYGVKD. After removal of 2 bases from V and 4 bases from J, the junction contained 6 bases not matched to a gene. The CDR3 spells CAISETLQGPDTQYF. The CDR3 DNA reads TGTGCCATCAGTGAGACCTTACAGGGGCCAGATACGCAGTATTTT.

CDR3 protein: CASSPPGPYNEQFF. The CDR3 bases are TGTGCCAGCAGTCCGCCGGGTCCCTACAATGAGCAGTTCTTC. The chain combines TRBV28 with TRBJ2-1; D ambiguous. The V gene's germline CDR1 is MDHEN and CDR2 SYDVKM. The CDR3 has 14 amino acids. Trimming took off 5 bases at V and 2 bases at J, with 10 bases between the two ends.

The chain carries TRBV7-9 and TRBJ1-2; 7 bases are a match to TRBD1. CDR1 and CDR2 (germline): SEHNR, FQNEAQ (reference sequence). J gave up 6 bases and V 4 bases, and 20 bases lay outside the gene matches. The CDR3 length is 18 residues. The CDR3 DNA sequence: TGTGCCAGCAGCTACTCCCCGGCTCGGAGACAGGGTAAAGATGGCTACACCTTC. It translates to CASSYSPARRQGKDGYTF.

The chain has TRBV7-8 and TRBJ2-5; 7 bases map to TRBD2. Germline V CDR1 and CDR2: SGHVS, FQNEAQ. V lost 2 bases, J lost 5 bases, and 2 bases stayed unmatched. The length of the CDR3 is 13 residues. The CDR3 reads CASSLQLAETQYF. The CDR3 coding sequence is TGTGCCAGCAGCTTACAACTAGCGGAGACCCAGTACTTC.

This clone has a handful of counts. The rearrangement joins TRBV5-6 to TRBJ1-2, with D tentatively TRBD1 (5 bases). The CDR3 has 13 amino acids. The V and J ends lost 4 bases and 4 bases respectively, with 11 bases between them. The germline V gene encodes CDR1 SGHDT and CDR2 YYEEEE. The CDR3 is CASSDGTTYGYTF. The CDR3, as DNA: TGTGCCAGCAGCGACGGGACTACCTATGGCTACACCTTC.

The CDR3 DNA sequence: TGTGCCAGCAGCTTACGACGGGGGACAGGGGGCTTCGACTATGGCTACACCTTC. As protein: CASSLRRGTGGFDYGYTF. This chain uses TRBV7-9 with TRBJ1-2; 12 nucleotides line up with TRBD1. Germline-derived CDR1 and CDR2 are SEHNR and FQNEAQ (reference sequence). The CDR3 has 18 residues. V lost 2 bases, J lost 3 bases, and 10 bases stayed unmatched.

Here the CDR3 DNA reads TGTGCCAGCTCACACCGGGACAGCGCCTACGAGCAGTACTTC. Translating it yields CASSHRDSAYEQYF. The chain recombines TRBV18 with TRBJ2-7; TRBD1 matches at 7 bases. The CDR3 totals 14 residues. Germline V gene lookup returns CDR1 KGHSH and CDR2 LQKENI. Unmatched junction bases numbered 5, after V lost 4 bases and J lost 2 bases.

This chain links TRBV5-1 with TRBJ2-3; TRBD2 agrees at 11 bases. J lost 2 bases, V lost 5 bases, and 7 bases had no gene match. Per the germline V gene, CDR1 is SGHRS and CDR2 is YFSETQ. The CDR3 is made up of 16 amino acids. The CDR3 nucleotides read TGCGCCAGCAGACGTGGGGGACTAGCGGACACAGATACGCAGTATTTT. This gives the protein CASRRGGLADTDTQYF.

The J gene is TRBJ2-3, the V gene TRBV6-4; 8 nucleotides match TRBD2. Germline V CDR1 and CDR2: MRHNA, SNTAGT. CDR3 length: 14 residues. J was trimmed by 0 bases and V by 4 bases; bases with no gene match: 0. CDR3 protein: CASSGGGSTDTQYF. Here the CDR3 DNA reads TGTGCCAGCAGTGGCGGGGGGAGCACAGATACGCAGTATTTT.

Only a few counts were recorded for this clone. This chain links TRBV19 with TRBJ2-1; 10 bases are a match to TRBD2. CDR3 length: 14 residues. V was pared by 7 bases and J by 5 bases, with 5 bases of the junction left unmatched. Germline assignment: CDR1 LNHDA and CDR2 SQIVND (reference sequence). CDR3: CASIGTSVNNEQFF. The CDR3 nucleotides read TGTGCCAGTATAGGGACTAGCGTAAACAATGAGCAGTTCTTC.

A word on this clone: The junction departs from germline at one end; a sequencing error may be responsible. DNA of the CDR3: TGTGCTAGCAGCCCTCTAGCGGGGCACGAGACCCAGTACTTC. Its translation: CASSPLAGHETQYF. This chain uses TRBV7-7 with TRBJ2-5; TRBD2 matches 9 bases. Germline lookup yields CDR1 SSHAT and CDR2 FNYEAQ (reference sequence). The CDR3 length is 14 residues.

This clone was detected only once. V usage is TRBV9 and J usage is TRBJ1-5; 10 bases map to TRBD1. CDR1 is SGDLS and CDR2 is YYNGEE in the germline V gene. J lost 4 bases, V lost 4 bases, and 14 bases had no gene match. This CDR3 contains 18 residues. For the CDR3, the DNA is TGTGCCAGCAGCAGTCTCCGGGACAGGGGCCGATCGAATCAGCCCCAGCATTTT. This codes for CASSSLRDRGRSNQPQHF.

The chain recombines TRBV28 with TRBJ2-3; D possibly corresponds to TRBD2 (6 bases). Germline V lookup: CDR1 MDHEN, CDR2 SYDVKM. V lost 6 bases, J lost 0 bases, and 13 bases lay in between. This CDR3 spans 15 amino acids. The DNA of the CDR3 is TGTGCCAGCAGGGAGGGACGGTTAAGCACAGATACGCAGTATTTT. Amino acids: CASREGRLSTDTQYF.

This CDR3 reads CASRGGAGTEAFF. In DNA form, the CDR3 reads TGTGCCAGCAGGGGGGGGGCCGGGACTGAAGCTTTCTTT. J is TRBJ1-1 and V is TRBV11-3, with D possibly TRBD1 on 6 matching bases. CDR3 length: 13 amino acids. Trimming left V 6 bases short and J 5 bases short, with 13 bases between. CDR1 is SGHNT and CDR2 is YENEEA in the germline V gene.

The V gene is TRBV19, the J gene TRBJ2-4, with 12 bases identical to TRBD1. J was trimmed by 0 bases and V by 5 bases; bases with no gene match: 8. The CDR3 is made up of 18 amino acids. The germline V gene encodes CDR1 LNHDA and CDR2 SQIVND (reference sequence). The CDR3 nucleotides are TGTGCCAGTAGTCGGGGGACAGGGGGCGGGGGAGCCAAAAACATTCAGTACTTC. Translating it yields CASSRGTGGGGAKNIQYF. Supplemented by reference TRBV19 and TRBJ2-4, the full variable domain reads DGGITQSPKYLFRKEGQNVTLSCEQNLNHDAMYWYRQDPGQGLRLIYYSQIVNDFQKGDIAEGYSVSREKKESFPLTVTSAQKNPTAFYLCASSRGTGGGGAKNIQYFGAGTRLSVL.

The rearrangement uses TRBV5-1 and TRBJ2-2; D is uncertain. Trimming removed 0 bases at V and 5 bases at J, with 11 bases between. Germline CDR1 SGHRS, CDR2 YFSETQ. This CDR3 comprises 15 residues. The CDR3: CASSLEQTQTGELFF. Written as DNA, the CDR3 is TGCGCCAGCAGCTTGGAACAGACCCAGACCGGGGAGCTGTTTTTT. Filled out from reference TRBV5-1 and TRBJ2-2, the complete variable domain reads KAGVTQTPRYLIKTRGQQVTLSCSPISGHRSVSWYQQTPGQGLQFLFEYFSETQRNKGNFPGRFSGRQFSNSRSEMNVSTLELGDSALYLCASSLEQTQTGELFFGEGSRLTVL.

The V gene is TRBV2, the J gene TRBJ2-5, with TRBD2 identical over 7 bases. In germline, CDR1 is SNHLY, CDR2 FYNNEI. The CDR3 is 15 residues long. V dropped 8 bases and J dropped 1; count of bases not matched to a gene: 10. CDR3 amino acids: CASDPSGAFQETQYF. The CDR3 bases are TGTGCCAGCGATCCCAGCGGGGCGTTCCAAGAGACCCAGTACTTC.

This chain joins TRBV4-3 and TRBJ1-5; D gene ambiguous. CDR1 and CDR2 (germline): LGHNA, YSLEER. Between the trimmed V and J ends, which lost 0 bases and 0 bases, there was a span of 6 bases. The CDR3 loop spans 15 amino acids. The chain's CDR3 is CASSQDFFSNQPQHF. The CDR3, as DNA: TGCGCCAGCAGCCAAGATTTCTTTAGCAATCAGCCCCAGCATTTT.

This clone has only one observation. V gene TRBV6-1 combines with J gene TRBJ1-4; D is uncertain. V was cut by 1 base and J by 3 bases, with 9 bases left in between. CDR3 size: 15 residues. Germline values: CDR1 MNHNS, CDR2 SASEGT. CDR3 nucleotide sequence: TGTGCCAGCAGTGAAGGTTATGTAGCTAATGAAAAACTGTTTTTT. Translated, it gives CASSEGYVANEKLFF.